The source of this TCR beta chain is a study of CXCR3-negative and CXCR3-positive naive CD8 T cells (dated by TCRdb to about 2019). Context from the whole study: In total, 130 million or so TRB reads were obtained, which works out to roughly 1.5 +/- 0.3 million reads per library. The diversity and physicochemical repertoire analyses included some 11 donors pooled from two independent experiments. The TRBV-TRBJ cluster analysis covered naive subsets from roughly 5 donors and memory cells from 3 donors. What the work shows at the level of the full study, not this receptor alone: TRB CDR3s from CXCR3-positive naive cells showed higher hydrophobicity (lower Kidera factor 4), lower energy, and higher strength and volume indices than CXCR3-negative naive cells. CXCR3 expression partially decreased after cryopreservation, so most assays used freshly isolated PBMCs. Because surface CD5, which is linked to self-reactivity in mice, was comparable between the naive subsets, TCR interaction strength was also inferred from the physicochemical properties of TRB CDR3s. Naive CXCR3-negative and CXCR3-positive cells from the same donor showed similar TRBV-TRBJ usage, whereas memory cells showed distinct patterns. Comparably high repertoire diversity was found in both naive subsets, whereas much lower repertoire diversity was found in memory CD8+ T cells.

In regard to this clonotype: What this receptor recognizes is not known.

Sequencing relied on a NextSeq 550. The Human TCR Profiling Kit (MiLaboratory) was used to make UMI-labeled 5' RACE TRB cDNA libraries. cDNA synthesis used the entire amount of extracted RNA, and PCR amplification then used the entire amount of cDNA produced. The libraries were made side by side, with each library going through the same number of PCR cycles. As for how the authors treated the data: MIGEC and MiXCR extracted about 50,000 +/- 10,000 unique UMI-labeled TRB cDNA molecules per library, requiring at least two reads per UMI. Each library averaged about 40,000 +/- 10,000 functional in-frame TRB CDR3 nucleotide clonotypes without stop codons. After each sample was downsampled to 5000 UMI-labeled TRB molecules, VDJtools was used to calculate diversity metrics such as normalized Shannon-Wiener and Chao1. Clonotype-size-weighted physicochemical properties of the central five CDR3 residues (interaction energy, strength, volume and Kidera factor 4) were computed in VDJtools. After TCRdb reprocessed the reads, each CDR3 protein sequence was kept as one row, without DNA. TCRdb, rather than the study authors, made the V and J calls. Per the sample table, the count is approximately 88,000 distinct CDR3 sequences. The ten largest clonotypes hold approximately 0.5% of the sample.

The CDR3 covers 14 residues, taking in both the cysteine and the phenylalanine. No DNA is recorded. Taken from the germline V gene, the CDR1 and CDR2 loops are LGHNA and YNFKEQ. Each CD8+ T cell subset was flow-sorted in triplicate, with over 250,000 cells per subset placed directly into RLT lysis buffer. Naive CD8+ T cells were defined stringently as CD45RO-CCR7+CD27+CD95- to exclude memory contaminants. Peripheral blood mononuclear cells were isolated from buffy coats using standard density gradient centrifugation. A FACSAria III was used to flow-sort naive CXCR3-negative and CXCR3-positive CD8+ T cells. Total RNA was extracted from sorted cells using an RNeasy Mini Kit.

This TCR was recovered from a human donor in good health. Some clones in this sample may be carry-over from other donors' samples. Source material: naive CXCR3+ CD8+ T cells from blood. Per the publication, the cell subset or site label means: CD45RO-CCR7+CD27+CD95- naive CD8+ T cells expressing CXCR3 (TNR3+). The rearrangement joined TRBV4-2 to TRBJ2-7; the TCRdb call, TRBD1, lacks DNA for checking. The CDR3 has the sequence CASSNRASSYEQYF.